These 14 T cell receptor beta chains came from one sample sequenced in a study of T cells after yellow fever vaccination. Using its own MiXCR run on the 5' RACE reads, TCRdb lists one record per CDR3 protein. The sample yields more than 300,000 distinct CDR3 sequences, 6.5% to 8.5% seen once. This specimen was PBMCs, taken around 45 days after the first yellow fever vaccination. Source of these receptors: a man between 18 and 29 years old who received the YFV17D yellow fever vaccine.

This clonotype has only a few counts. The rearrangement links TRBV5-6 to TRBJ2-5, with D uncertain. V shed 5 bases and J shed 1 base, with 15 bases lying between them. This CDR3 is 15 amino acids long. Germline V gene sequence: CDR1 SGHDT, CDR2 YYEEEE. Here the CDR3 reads CASRDGLRFQETQYF. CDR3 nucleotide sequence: TGTGCCAGCAGAGATGGGCTACGATTCCAAGAGACCCAGTACTTC.

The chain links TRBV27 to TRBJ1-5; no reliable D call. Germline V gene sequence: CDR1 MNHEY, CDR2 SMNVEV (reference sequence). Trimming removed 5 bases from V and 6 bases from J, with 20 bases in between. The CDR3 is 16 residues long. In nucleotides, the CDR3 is TGTGCCAGCAGTCCCGCCGGGTTTATCACGAGTCAGCCCCAGCATTTT. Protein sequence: CASSPAGFITSQPQHF.

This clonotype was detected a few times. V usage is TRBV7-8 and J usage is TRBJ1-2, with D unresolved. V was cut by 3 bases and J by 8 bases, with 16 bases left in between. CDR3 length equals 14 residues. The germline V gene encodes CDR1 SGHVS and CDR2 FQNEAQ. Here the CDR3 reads CASSLGLRRRGYTF. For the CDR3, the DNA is TGTGCCAGCAGCTTGGGTCTTCGTCGGAGGGGCTACACCTTC. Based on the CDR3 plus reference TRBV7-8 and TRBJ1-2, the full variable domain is GAGVSQSPRYKVAKRGQDVALRCDPISGHVSLFWYQQALGQGPEFLTYFQNEAQLDKSGLPSDRFFAERPEGSVSTLKIQRTQQEDSAVYLCASSLGLRRRGYTFGSGTRLTVV.

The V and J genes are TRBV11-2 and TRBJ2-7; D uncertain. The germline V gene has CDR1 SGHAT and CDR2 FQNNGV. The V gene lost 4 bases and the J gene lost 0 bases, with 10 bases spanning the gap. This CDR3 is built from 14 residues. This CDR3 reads CASSSHQSSYEQYF. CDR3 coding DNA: TGTGCCAGCAGCTCCCACCAGAGCTCCTACGAGCAGTACTTC.

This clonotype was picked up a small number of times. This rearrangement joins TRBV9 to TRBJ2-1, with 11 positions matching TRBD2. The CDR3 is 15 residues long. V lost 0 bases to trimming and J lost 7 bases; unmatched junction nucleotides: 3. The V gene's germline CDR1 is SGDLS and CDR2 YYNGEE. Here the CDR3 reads CASSVEPSGGNEQFF. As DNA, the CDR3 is TGTGCCAGCAGCGTAGAACCTAGCGGGGGGAATGAGCAGTTCTTC.

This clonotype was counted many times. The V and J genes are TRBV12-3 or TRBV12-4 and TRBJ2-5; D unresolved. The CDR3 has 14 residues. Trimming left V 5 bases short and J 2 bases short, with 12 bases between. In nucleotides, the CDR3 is TGTGCCAGCAGTCCCTCCGTGCGGCAAGAGACCCAGTACTTC. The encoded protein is CASSPSVRQETQYF.

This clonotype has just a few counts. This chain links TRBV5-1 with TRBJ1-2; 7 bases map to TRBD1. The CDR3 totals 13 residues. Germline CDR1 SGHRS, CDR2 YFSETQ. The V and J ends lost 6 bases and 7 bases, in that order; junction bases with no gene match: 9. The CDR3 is CASMGQPLTGYTF. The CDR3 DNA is TGCGCCAGCATGGGACAGCCCCTTACTGGCTACACCTTC.

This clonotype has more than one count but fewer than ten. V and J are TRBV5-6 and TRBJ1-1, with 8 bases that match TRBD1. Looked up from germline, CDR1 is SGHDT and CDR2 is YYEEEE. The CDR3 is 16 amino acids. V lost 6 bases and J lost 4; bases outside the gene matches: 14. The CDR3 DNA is TGTGCCAGCACCCCGCTAGACAGGGGCTCGGGCACTGAAGCTTTCTTT. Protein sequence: CASTPLDRGSGTEAFF.

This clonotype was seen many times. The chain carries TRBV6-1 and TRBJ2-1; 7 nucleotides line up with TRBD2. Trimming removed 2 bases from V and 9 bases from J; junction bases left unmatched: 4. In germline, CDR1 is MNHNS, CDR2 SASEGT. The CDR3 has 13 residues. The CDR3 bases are TGTGCCAGCAGTGAATTTGGGAGGGGTGAGCAGTTCTTC. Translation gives CASSEFGRGEQFF.

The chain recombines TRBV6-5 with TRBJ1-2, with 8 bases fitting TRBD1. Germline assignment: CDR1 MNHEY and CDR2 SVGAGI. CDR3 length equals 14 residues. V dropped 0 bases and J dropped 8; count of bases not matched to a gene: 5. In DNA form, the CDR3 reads TGTGCCAGCAGTTACTCGGACAGGGATATCGGCTACACCTTC. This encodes CASSYSDRDIGYTF.

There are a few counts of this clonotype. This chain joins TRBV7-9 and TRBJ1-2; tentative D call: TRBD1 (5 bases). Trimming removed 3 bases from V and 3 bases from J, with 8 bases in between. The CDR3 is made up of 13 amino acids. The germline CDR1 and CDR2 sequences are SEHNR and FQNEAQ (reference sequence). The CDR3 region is CASSFGTDYGYTF. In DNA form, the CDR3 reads TGTGCCAGCAGCTTCGGGACGGACTATGGCTACACCTTC.

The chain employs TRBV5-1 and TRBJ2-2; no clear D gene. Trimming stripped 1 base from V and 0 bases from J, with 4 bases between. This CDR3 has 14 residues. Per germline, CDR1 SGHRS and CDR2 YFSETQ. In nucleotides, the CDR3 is TGCGCCAGCAGCTTGCCCCCGAACACCGGGGAGCTGTTTTTT. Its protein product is CASSLPPNTGELFF.

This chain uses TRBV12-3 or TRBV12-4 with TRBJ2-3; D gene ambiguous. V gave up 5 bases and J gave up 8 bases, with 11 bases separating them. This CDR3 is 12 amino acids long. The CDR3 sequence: CASSPLRGTQYF. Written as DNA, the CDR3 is TGTGCCAGCAGTCCCCTAAGAGGTACGCAGTATTTT.

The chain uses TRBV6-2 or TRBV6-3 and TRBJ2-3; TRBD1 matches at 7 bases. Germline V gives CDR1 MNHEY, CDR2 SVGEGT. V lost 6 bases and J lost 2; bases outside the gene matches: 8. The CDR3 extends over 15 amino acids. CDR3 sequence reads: CASRQDRRYTDTQYF. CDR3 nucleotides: TGTGCCAGCAGACAGGACAGGCGGTACACAGATACGCAGTATTTT.